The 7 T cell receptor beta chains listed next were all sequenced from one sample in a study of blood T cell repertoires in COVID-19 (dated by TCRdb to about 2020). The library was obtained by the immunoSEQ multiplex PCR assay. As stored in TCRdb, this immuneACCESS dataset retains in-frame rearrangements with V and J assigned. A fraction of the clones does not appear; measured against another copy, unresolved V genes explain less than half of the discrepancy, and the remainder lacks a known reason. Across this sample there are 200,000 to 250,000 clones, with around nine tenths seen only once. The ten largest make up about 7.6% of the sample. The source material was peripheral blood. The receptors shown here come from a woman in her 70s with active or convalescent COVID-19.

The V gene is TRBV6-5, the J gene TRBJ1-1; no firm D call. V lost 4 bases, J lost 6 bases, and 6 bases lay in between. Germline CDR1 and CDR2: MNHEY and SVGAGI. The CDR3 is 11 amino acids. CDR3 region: CASSSDSEAFF. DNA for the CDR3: TGTGCCAGCAGTTCAGACTCTGAAGCTTTCTTT.

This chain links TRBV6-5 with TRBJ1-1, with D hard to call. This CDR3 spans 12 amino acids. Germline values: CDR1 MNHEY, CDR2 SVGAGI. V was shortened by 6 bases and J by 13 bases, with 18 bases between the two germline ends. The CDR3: CASSSYGLSVFF. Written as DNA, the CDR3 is TGTGCCAGCAGCTCGTACGGGTTGTCGGTTTTCTTT.

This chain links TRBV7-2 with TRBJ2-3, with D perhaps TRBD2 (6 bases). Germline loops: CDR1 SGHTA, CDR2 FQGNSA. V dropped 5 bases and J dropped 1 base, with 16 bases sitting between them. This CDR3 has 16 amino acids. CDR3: CASSAISSVRTDTQYF. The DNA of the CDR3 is TGTGCCAGCAGCGCAATTTCTAGCGTCCGCACAGATACGCAGTATTTT.

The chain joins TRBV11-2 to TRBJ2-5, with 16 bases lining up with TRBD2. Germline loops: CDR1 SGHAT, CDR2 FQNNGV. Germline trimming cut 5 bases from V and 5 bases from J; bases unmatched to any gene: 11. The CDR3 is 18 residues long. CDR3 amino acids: CASSPRRGLAGGPETQYF. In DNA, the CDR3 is TGTGCCAGCAGCCCAAGGCGGGGACTAGCGGGGGGGCCGGAGACCCAGTACTTC.

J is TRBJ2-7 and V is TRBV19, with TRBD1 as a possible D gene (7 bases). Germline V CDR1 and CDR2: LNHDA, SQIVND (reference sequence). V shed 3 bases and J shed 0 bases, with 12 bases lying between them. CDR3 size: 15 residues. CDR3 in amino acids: CASSIQGGLSYEQYF. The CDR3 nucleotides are TGTGCCAGTAGTATTCAGGGGGGCCTCTCCTACGAGCAGTACTTC.

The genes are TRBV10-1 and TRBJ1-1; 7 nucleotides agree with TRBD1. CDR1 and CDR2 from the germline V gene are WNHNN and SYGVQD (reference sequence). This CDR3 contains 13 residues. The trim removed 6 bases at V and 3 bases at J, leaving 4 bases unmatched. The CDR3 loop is CASSLQGYTEAFF. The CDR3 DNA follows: TGCGCCAGCAGCTTACAGGGGTACACTGAAGCTTTCTTT.

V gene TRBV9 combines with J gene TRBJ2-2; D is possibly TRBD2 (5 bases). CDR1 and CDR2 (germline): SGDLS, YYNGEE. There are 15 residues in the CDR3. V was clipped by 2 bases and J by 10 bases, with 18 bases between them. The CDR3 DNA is TGTGCCAGCAGCGTCGGGATTAACTCATGGGAGGAGCTGTTTTTT. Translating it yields CASSVGINSWEELFF.